This is a list of T cell receptor beta chains from one sample in a study of blood T cell repertoires in COVID-19. The table came from immunoSEQ multiplex PCR; TCRdb's copy has only in-frame clones and leaves some out. Altogether about 63,000 clones are present, roughly 80% being singletons, with the ten largest covering approximately 3.8%. Sequencing input: PBMCs or T cells enriched from blood (not recorded which). The source is a woman aged 40 to 49 with acute COVID-19. Both conserved end residues are part of each CDR3. The D gene is left open where the match is weak. Clone size is shown for a subset of rows, as once, few, many or a class of expanded clone.

clone size	D gene	V gene	J gene	CDR3 protein	CDR3 DNA
.	.	TRBV9	TRBJ2-1	CASSSRGSTTYNEQFF	TGTGCCAGCAGCTCCCGGGGGAGCACAACCTACAATGAGCAGTTCTTC
few	.	TRBV7-2	TRBJ2-7	CASSLRGMTMGYEQYF	TGTGCCAGCAGCCTGCGTGGGATGACTATGGGATACGAGCAGTACTTC
.	TRBD1	TRBV24-1	TRBJ2-3	CATSDPDRSNTDTQYF	TGTGCCACCAGTGATCCGGACAGGTCAAACACAGATACGCAGTATTTT
.	TRBD1	TRBV2	TRBJ2-1	CASSGVPGQGQQFF	TGTGCCAGCAGTGGGGTCCCGGGACAGGGGCAGCAGTTCTTC
.	.	TRBV5-1	TRBJ1-1	CASSLAIRTKFSGTEAFF	TGCGCCAGCAGCTTGGCCATACGGACAAAGTTTTCGGGCACTGAAGCTTTCTTT
.	TRBD2	TRBV5-1	TRBJ2-2	CASSFQEAGGGTGELFF	TGCGCCAGCAGCTTTCAGGAGGCGGGAGGAGGCACCGGGGAACTGTTTTTT
.	TRBD2	TRBV28	TRBJ2-7	CASSLEASGSSDEQYF	TGTGCCAGCAGTTTAGAGGCTAGCGGTTCGTCCGACGAGCAGTACTTC
.	.	TRBV6-5	TRBJ1-1	CASRRPTGRTEAFF	TGTGCCAGCAGACGCCCGACAGGACGGACTGAAGCTTTCTTT
.	.	TRBV18	TRBJ1-1	CASSYGPTNTEAFF	TGTGCCAGCTCATATGGGCCGACGAACACTGAAGCTTTCTTT
.	.	TRBV16	TRBJ2-2	CASSQITLGATGELFF	TGTGCCAGCAGCCAGATTACACTGGGAGCCACCGGGGAGCTGTTTTTT
.	TRBD1	TRBV9	TRBJ2-5	CASSPRQGAGETQYF	TGTGCCAGCAGCCCAAGACAGGGGGCCGGAGAGACCCAGTACTTC
few	.	TRBV11-2	TRBJ1-1	CASSLDINTEAFF	TGTGCCAGCAGCTTAGACATCAACACTGAAGCTTTCTTT
.	.	TRBV27	TRBJ2-3	CASSQGGGWDTQYF	TGTGCCAGCAGTCAGGGCGGGGGCTGGGATACGCAGTATTTT
.	.	TRBV5-1	TRBJ1-4	CASSLQPADNEKLFF	TGCGCCAGCAGCTTACAGCCCGCAGATAATGAAAAACTGTTTTTT
.	.	TRBV9	TRBJ2-1	CASSVLSDEQFF	TGTGCCAGCAGCGTATTGTCAGATGAGCAGTTCTTC
.	.	TRBV21-1	TRBJ2-7	CASSGTSEDEQYF	TGTGCCAGCAGCGGGACTAGCGAGGACGAGCAGTACTTC
.	TRBD1	TRBV6-1	TRBJ2-2	CASSESGQAITGELFF	TGTGCCAGCAGTGAGTCCGGACAGGCTATAACCGGGGAGCTGTTTTTT
.	.	TRBV5-1	TRBJ1-2	CASSLDRSGYTF	TGCGCCAGCAGCTTGGACAGGTCAGGCTACACCTTC